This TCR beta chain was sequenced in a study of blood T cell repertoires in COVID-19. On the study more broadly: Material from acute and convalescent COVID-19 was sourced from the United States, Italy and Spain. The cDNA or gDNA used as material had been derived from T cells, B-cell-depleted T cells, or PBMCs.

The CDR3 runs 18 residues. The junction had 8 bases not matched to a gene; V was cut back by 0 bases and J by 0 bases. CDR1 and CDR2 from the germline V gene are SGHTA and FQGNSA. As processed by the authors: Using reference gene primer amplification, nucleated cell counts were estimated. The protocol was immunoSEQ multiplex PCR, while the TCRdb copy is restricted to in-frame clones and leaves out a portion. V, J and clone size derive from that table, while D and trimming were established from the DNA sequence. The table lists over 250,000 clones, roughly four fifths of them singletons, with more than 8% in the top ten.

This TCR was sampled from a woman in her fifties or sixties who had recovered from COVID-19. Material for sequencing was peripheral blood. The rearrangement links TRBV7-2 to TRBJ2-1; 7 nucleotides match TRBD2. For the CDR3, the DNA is TGTGCCAGCAGCTTAGCGTCATCGGGGGGAGGCTCCTACAATGAGCAGTTCTTC. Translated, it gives CASSLASSGGGSYNEQFF.